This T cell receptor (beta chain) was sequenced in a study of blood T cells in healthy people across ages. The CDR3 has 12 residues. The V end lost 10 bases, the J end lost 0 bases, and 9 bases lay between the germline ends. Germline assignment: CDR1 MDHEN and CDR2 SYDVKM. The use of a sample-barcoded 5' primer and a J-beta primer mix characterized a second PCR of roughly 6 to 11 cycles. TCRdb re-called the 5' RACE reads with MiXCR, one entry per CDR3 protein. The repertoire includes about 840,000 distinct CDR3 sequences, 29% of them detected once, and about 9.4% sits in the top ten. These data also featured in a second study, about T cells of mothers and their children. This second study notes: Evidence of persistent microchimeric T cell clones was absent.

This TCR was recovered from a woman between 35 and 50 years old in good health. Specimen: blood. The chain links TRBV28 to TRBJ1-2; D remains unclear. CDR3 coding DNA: TGTGCCACCTTGGCAGCTAACTATGGCTACACCTTC. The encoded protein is CATLAANYGYTF.